What follows describes a single T cell receptor (beta chain). Its antigen is as yet unknown. This record belongs to a study of cytomegalovirus exposure and HLA in healthy donors. V was pared by 3 bases and J by 6 bases, with 0 bases of the junction left unmatched. Germline V gene sequence: CDR1 SGDLS, CDR2 YYNGEE. CDR3 length: 12 residues. Everyone who donated was a healthy bone marrow donor. The PCR contained 60 Vbeta and 13 Jbeta primers. The method was immunoSEQ multiplex PCR; TCRdb's version includes in-frame clones alone and lacks a portion of them. The sample yields some 200,000 clones, about three quarters seen once. Notes on the study in general: Later work found most CMV-associated TCR beta chains apparently HLA-restricted. There were over 150 TCR beta chains listed as cytomegalovirus-associated.

The V and J genes are TRBV9 and TRBJ2-1, with 7 bases matching TRBD1. The TCR originated in a man aged 35-49 years in good health and CMV-seronegative. Sequenced: PBMCs. CDR3 protein: CASSGDSNEQFF. In nucleotides, the CDR3 is TGTGCCAGCAGCGGGGACAGCAATGAGCAGTTCTTC.